Described below is a single T cell receptor beta chain sequence and its context. TCRdb reanalyzed the 5' RACE reads and collapses them to one entry per CDR3 protein, without DNA. The sample table includes about 160,000 distinct CDR3 sequences. CDR1 is SGHTA and CDR2 is FQGNSA in the germline V gene. This CDR3 contains 15 residues. The data were taken from a study of T cells expressing NK-cell markers. Sequenced input: blood T cells: a sorted CD56 or NKG2C T cell subset, CD4+ or CD8+ T cells, or bulk PBMC T cells (not recorded which). The chain carries TRBV7-2 and TRBJ2-1; TCRdb outputs TRBD1, but without DNA this stays unchecked. This receptor was identified in a man aged 18-70 years in good health. The CDR3 region is CASSFSGGSYNEQFF.